The 9 T cell receptor beta chains reported below all come from one sample, sequenced in a study of monozygotic twins with inflammatory bowel disease. TCRdb re-called the 5' RACE reads and gives one entry per CDR3 protein, without DNA. The sample features approximately 400,000 distinct CDR3 sequences, with 2% to 3% in its top ten. Material for sequencing was blood. The receptors originated from a human donor with ulcerative colitis or Crohn's disease, or a healthy co-twin of an affected twin (not recorded which).

CDR3 residues: CATSDFKPGEQFF. This rearrangement joins TRBV24-1 to TRBJ2-1. Germline loops: CDR1 KGHDR, CDR2 SFDVKD. The CDR3 contains 13 residues.

The V gene is TRBV28, the J gene TRBJ1-5; the TCRdb call, TRBD1, lacks DNA for checking. Germline V CDR1 and CDR2: MDHEN, SYDVKM. This CDR3 has 14 amino acids. The CDR3 is CASSLREGLGSQHF.

The J gene is TRBJ2-5, the V gene TRBV29-1; TCRdb indicates TRBD1, and absent DNA this call remains unverified. The CDR3 spans 13 residues. Germline CDR1 reads SQVTM; CDR2 reads ANQGSEA. CDR3 loop: CSVDGTYQETQYF.

V usage is TRBV20-1 and J usage is TRBJ1-2. The length of the CDR3 is 11 residues. The germline gives CDR1 DFQATT, CDR2 SNEGSKA (reference sequence). CDR3 sequence reads: CSASVLNVYTF.

The chain recombines TRBV6-1 with TRBJ2-1; with no DNA, the TCRdb D assignment of TRBD2 cannot be verified. The CDR3 covers 20 residues. Germline CDR1 and CDR2: MNHNS and SASEGT. This CDR3 is CASSERGASGAISSYNEQFF.

This chain links TRBV18 with TRBJ2-7; TCRdb selects TRBD1, and the lack of DNA leaves this call unchecked. The CDR3 has 19 amino acids. Germline CDR1 is KGHSH and CDR2 is LQKENI. CDR3 sequence reads: CASSPRPGTGGARDYEQYF.

J is TRBJ2-1 and V is TRBV27. The CDR3 totals 14 residues. Germline CDR1 MNHEY, CDR2 SMNVEV (reference sequence). CDR3: CASSMTRSHNEQFF.

The chain employs TRBV6-2 or TRBV6-3 and TRBJ2-1; the TCRdb D gene call, TRBD2, has no DNA to confirm it. Germline lookup yields CDR1 MNHEY and CDR2 SVGEGT. The CDR3 loop spans 14 amino acids. The chain's CDR3 is CASILAGGLNEQFF.

The chain employs TRBV5-6 and TRBJ2-7; absent DNA, TCRdb's TRBD2 call cannot be checked. Per the germline V gene, CDR1 is SGHDT and CDR2 is YYEEEE. CDR3 length equals 16 residues. The CDR3 sequence is CASSRLGVAGVSEQYF. Based on the CDR3 plus reference TRBV5-6 and TRBJ2-7, the full variable domain is DAGVTQSPTHLIKTRGQQVTLRCSPKSGHDTVSWYQQALGQGPQFIFQYYEEEERQRGNFPDRFSGHQFPNYSSELNVNALLLGDSALYLCASSRLGVAGVSEQYFGPGTRLTVT.